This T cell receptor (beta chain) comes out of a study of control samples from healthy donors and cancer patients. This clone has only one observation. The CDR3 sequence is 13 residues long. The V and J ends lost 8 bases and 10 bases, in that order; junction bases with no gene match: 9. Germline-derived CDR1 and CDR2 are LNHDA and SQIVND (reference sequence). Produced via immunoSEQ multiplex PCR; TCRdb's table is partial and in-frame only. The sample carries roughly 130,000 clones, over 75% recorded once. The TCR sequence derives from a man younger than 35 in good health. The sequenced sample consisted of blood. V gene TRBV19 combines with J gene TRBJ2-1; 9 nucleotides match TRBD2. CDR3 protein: CASSSGRIGEQFF. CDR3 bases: TGTGCCAGTTCGAGCGGGAGGATAGGGGAGCAGTTCTTC. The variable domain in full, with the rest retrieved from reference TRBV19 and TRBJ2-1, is DGGITQSPKYLFRKEGQNVTLSCEQNLNHDAMYWYRQDPGQGLRLIYYSQIVNDFQKGDIAEGYSVSREKKESFPLTVTSAQKNPTAFYLCASSSGRIGEQFFGPGTRLTVL.